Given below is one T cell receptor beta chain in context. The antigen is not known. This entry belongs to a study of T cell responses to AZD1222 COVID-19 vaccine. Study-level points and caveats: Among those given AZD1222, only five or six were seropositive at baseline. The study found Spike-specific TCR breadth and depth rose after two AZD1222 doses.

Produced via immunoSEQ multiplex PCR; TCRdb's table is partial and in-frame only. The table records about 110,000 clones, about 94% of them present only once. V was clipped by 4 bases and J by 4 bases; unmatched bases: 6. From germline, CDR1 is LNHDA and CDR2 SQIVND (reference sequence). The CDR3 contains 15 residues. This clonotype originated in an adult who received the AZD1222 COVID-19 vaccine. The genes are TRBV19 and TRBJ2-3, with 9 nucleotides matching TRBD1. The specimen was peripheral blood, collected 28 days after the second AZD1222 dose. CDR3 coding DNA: TGTGCCAGTAGTAGCACAGGGGGCAGGGCAGATACGCAGTATTTT. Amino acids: CASSSTGGRADTQYF. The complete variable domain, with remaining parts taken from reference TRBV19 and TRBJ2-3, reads DGGITQSPKYLFRKEGQNVTLSCEQNLNHDAMYWYRQDPGQGLRLIYYSQIVNDFQKGDIAEGYSVSREKKESFPLTVTSAQKNPTAFYLCASSSTGGRADTQYFGPGTRLTVL.